The clone carrying this TCR beta chain was recorded many times. The antigen is not known. Germline V gives CDR1 SGHTA, CDR2 FQGNSA. The CDR3 runs to 14 residues. The ends were cut back, 7 bases at V and 3 bases at J, with 16 bases in the middle. MiXCR, applied by TCRdb to the RT-PCR reads, yields one record per CDR3 protein. The table lists roughly 700,000 distinct CDR3 sequences, over 11% of them singletons. The sample comes from a study of response to subunit inactivated influenza vaccine. Study-wide results and limits: The authors suggested that few new T cells are recruited per seasonal influenza vaccination.

The V gene is TRBV7-2, the J gene TRBJ2-7, with TRBD1 as a possible D gene (6 bases). Material: PBMCs from blood, obtained roughly 15 days before vaccination. The receptor comes from a middle-aged man who received an inactivated influenza vaccine. The CDR3 region is CASKMDRLSYEQYF. The CDR3 DNA is TGTGCCAGCAAGATGGACAGACTGAGCTACGAGCAGTACTTC.